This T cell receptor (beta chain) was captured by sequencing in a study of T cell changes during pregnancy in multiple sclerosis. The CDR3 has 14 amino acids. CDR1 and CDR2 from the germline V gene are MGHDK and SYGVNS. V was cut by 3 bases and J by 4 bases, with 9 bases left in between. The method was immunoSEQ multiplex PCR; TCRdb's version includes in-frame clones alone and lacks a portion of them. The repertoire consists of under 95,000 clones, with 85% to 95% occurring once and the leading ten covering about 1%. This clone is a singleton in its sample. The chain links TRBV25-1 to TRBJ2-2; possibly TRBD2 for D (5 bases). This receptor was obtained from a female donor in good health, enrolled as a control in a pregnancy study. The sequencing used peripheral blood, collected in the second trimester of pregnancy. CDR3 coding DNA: TGTGCCAGCAGTGACCGACGGGGCACCGGGGAGCTGTTTTTT. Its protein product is CASSDRRGTGELFF.